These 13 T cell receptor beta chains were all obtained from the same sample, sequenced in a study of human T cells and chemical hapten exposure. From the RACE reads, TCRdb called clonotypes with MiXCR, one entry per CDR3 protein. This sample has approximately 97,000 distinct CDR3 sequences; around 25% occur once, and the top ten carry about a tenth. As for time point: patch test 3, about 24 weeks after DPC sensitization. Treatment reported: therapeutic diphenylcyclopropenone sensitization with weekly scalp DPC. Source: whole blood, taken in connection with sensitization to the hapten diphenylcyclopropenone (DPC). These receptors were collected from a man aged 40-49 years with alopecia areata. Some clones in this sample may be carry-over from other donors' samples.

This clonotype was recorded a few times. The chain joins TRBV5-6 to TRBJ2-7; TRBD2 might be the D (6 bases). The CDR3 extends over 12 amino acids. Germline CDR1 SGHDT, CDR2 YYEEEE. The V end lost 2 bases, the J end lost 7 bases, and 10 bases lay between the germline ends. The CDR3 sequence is CASSFGGGEQYF. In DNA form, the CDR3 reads TGTGCCAGCAGCTTCGGAGGAGGGGAGCAGTACTTC.

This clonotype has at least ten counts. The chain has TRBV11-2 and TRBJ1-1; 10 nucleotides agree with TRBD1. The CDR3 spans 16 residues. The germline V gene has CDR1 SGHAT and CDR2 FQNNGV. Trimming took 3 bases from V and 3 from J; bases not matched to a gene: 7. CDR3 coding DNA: TGTGCCAGCAGCTTCGGACAGGGGGGCGGAGACACTGAAGCTTTCTTT. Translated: CASSFGQGGGDTEAFF.

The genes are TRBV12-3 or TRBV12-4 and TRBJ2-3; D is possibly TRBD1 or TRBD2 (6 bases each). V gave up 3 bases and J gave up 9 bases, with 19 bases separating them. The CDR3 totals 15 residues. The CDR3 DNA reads TGTGCCAGCAGTTTTAGGGGGGTTGCCCCCCAAACGCAGTATTTT. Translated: CASSFRGVAPQTQYF.

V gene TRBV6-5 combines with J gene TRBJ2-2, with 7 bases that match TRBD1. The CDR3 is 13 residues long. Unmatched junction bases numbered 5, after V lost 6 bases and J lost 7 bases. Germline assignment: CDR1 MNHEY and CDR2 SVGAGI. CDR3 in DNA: TGTGCCAGCAGGGACAGGCGGGTCGGGGAGCTGTTTTTT. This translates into CASRDRRVGELFF.

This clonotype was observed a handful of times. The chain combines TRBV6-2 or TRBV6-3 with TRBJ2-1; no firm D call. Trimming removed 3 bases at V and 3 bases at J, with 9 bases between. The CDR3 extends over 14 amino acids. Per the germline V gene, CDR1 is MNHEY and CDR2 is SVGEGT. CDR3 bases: TGTGCCAGCAGTTATATGCCAGGCTACAATGAGCAGTTCTTC. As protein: CASSYMPGYNEQFF.

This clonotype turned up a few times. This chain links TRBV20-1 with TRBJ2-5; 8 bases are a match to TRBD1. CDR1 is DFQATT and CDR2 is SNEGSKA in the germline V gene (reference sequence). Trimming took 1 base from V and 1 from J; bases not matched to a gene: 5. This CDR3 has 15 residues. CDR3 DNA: TGCAGTGCTAGAGCGGGGACAGGTCTCCAAGAGACCCAGTACTTC. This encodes CSARAGTGLQETQYF.

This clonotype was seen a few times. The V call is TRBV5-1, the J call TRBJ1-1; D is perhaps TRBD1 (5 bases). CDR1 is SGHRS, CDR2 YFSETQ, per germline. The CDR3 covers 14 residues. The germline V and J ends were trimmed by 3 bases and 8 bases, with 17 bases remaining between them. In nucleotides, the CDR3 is TGCGCCAGCAGCTCCGGATATGGGGCATCCGAAGCTTTCTTT. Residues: CASSSGYGASEAFF.

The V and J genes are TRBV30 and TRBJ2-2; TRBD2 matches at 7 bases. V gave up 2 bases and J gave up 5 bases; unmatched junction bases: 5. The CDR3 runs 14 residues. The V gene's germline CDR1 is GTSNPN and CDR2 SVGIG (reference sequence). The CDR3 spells CAWSRTRLTGELFF. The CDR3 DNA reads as TGTGCCTGGAGTAGGACTAGATTGACCGGGGAGCTGTTTTTT.

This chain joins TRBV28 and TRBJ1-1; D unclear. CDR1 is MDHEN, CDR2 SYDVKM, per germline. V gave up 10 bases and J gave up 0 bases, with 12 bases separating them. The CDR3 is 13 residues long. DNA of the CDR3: TGTGCCACCACGCGATCCATGAACACTGAAGCTTTCTTT. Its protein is CATTRSMNTEAFF.

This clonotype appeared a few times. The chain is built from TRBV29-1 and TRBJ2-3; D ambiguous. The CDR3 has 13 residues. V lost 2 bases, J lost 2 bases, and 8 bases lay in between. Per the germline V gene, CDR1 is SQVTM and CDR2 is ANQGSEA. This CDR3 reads CSVELTFTDTQYF. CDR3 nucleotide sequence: TGCAGCGTTGAACTCACCTTCACAGATACGCAGTATTTT.

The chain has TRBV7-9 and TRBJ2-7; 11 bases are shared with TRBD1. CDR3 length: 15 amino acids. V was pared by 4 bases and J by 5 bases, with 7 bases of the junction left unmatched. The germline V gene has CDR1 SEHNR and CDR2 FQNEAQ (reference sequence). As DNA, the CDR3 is TGTGCCAGCAGCTCCCCCCCGGGACAGGGGGACGAGCAGTACTTC. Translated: CASSSPPGQGDEQYF.

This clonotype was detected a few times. CDR3 in DNA: TGTGCCAGCAGCTCCCTACTAGCGGGAGAGTGGTTCTTC. As protein: CASSSLLAGEWFF. This rearrangement joins TRBV7-8 to TRBJ2-1, with 11 bases fitting TRBD2. CDR1 is SGHVS and CDR2 is FQNEAQ in the germline V gene. This CDR3 has 13 amino acids. The V segment lost 4 bases and the J segment 15 bases; nucleotides outside the gene matches: 8.

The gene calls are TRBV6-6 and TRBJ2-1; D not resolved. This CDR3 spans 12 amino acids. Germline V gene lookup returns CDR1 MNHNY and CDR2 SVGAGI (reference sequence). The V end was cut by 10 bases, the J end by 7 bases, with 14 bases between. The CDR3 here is CATLRPGNEQFF. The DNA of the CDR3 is TGTGCCACTCTCCGCCCTGGGAATGAGCAGTTCTTC.